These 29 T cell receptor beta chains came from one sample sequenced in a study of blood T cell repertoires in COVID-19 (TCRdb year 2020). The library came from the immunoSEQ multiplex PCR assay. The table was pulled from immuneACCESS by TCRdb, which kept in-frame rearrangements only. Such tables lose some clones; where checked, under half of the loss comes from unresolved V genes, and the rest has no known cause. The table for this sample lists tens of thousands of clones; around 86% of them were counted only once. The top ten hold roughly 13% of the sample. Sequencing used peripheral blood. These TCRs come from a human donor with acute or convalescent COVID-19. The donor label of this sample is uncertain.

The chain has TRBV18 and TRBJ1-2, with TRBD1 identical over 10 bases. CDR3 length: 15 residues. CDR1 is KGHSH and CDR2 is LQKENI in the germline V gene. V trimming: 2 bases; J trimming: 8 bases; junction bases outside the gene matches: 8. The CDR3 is CASSPGTGVESGYTF. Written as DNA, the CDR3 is TGTGCCAGCTCACCAGGGACAGGGGTAGAATCGGGCTACACCTTC.

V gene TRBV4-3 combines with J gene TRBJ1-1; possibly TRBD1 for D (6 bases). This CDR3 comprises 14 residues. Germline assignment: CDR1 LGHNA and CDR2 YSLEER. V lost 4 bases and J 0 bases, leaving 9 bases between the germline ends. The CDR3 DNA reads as TGCGCCAGCAGCCGAGACAGGTTGAACACTGAAGCTTTCTTT. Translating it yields CASSRDRLNTEAFF.

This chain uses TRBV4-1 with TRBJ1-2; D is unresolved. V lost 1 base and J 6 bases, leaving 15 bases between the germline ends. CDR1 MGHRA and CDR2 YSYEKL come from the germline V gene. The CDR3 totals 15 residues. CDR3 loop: CASSQVLSARHGYTF. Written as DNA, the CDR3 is TGCGCCAGCAGCCAAGTTCTAAGTGCTAGACATGGCTACACCTTC.

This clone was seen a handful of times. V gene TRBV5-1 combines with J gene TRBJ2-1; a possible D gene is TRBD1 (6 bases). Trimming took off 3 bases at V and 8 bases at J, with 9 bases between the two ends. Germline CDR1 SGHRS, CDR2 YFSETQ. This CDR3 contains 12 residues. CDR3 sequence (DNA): TGCGCCAGCAGCTCCCAGGGGTATGAGCAGTTCTTC. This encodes CASSSQGYEQFF.

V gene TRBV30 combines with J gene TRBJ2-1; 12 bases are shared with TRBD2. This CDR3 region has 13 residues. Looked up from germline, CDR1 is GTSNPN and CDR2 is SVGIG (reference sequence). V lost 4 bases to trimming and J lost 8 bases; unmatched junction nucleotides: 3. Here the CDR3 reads CAWKTSGGYEQFF. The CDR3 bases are TGTGCCTGGAAAACTAGCGGGGGGTATGAGCAGTTCTTC.

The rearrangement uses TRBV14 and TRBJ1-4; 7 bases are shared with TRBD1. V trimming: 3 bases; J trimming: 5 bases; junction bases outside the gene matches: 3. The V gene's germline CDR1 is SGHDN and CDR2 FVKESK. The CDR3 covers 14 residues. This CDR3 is CASSQQQGNEKLFF. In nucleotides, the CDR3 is TGTGCCAGCAGCCAGCAACAGGGGAATGAAAAACTGTTTTTT.

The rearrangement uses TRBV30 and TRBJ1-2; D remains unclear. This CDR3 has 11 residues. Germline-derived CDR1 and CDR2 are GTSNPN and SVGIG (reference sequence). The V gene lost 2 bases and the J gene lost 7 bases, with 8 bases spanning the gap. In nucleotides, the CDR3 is TGTGCCTGGAGTCGGAGGCTTGGCTACACCTTC. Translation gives CAWSRRLGYTF. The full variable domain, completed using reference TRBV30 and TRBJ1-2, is SQTIHQWPATLVQPVGSPLSLECTVEGTSNPNLYWYRQAAGRGLQLLFYSVGIGQISSEVPQNLSASRPQDRQFILSSKKLLLSDSGFYLCAWSRRLGYTFGSGTRLTVV.

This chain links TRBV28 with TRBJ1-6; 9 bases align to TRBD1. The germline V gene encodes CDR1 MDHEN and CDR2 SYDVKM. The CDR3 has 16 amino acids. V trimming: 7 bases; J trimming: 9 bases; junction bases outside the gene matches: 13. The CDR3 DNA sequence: TGTGCCAGCACCTACGCGGGACAGGGAAGGAGTTCACCCCTCCACTTT. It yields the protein CASTYAGQGRSSPLHF.

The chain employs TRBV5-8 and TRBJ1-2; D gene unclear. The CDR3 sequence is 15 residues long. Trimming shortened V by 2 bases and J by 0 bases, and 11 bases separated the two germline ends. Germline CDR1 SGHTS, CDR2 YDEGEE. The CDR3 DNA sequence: TGTGCCAGCAGCTTAGGACTCAGAACTAACTATGGCTACACCTTC. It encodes CASSLGLRTNYGYTF.

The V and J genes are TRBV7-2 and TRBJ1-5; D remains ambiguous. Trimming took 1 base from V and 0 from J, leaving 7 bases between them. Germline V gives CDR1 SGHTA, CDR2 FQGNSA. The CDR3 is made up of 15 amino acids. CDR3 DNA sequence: TGTGCCAGCAGCTTAGACATTGATAGCAATCAGCCCCAGCATTTT. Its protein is CASSLDIDSNQPQHF.

CDR3 residues: CASSPQRARGYTF. The CDR3 DNA follows: TGTGCCAGCTCACCTCAGAGGGCCAGAGGCTACACCTTC. The chain has TRBV18 and TRBJ1-2; D gene uncertain. Trimming took off 3 bases at V and 8 bases at J, with 13 bases between the two ends. In germline, CDR1 is KGHSH, CDR2 LQKENI. The CDR3 totals 13 residues.

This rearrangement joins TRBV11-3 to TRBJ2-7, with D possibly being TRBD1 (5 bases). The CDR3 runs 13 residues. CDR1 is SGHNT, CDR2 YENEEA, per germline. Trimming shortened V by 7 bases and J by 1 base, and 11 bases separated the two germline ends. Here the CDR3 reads CASTLQGSYEQYF. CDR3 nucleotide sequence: TGTGCCAGCACCCTCCAGGGTTCCTACGAGCAGTACTTC.

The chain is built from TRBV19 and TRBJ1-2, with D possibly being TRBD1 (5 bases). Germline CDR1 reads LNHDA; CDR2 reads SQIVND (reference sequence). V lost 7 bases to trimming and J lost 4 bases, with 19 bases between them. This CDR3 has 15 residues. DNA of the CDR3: TGTGCCAGTACCCTTACAGCGGGGCAGTCCTATGGCTACACCTTC. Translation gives CASTLTAGQSYGYTF.

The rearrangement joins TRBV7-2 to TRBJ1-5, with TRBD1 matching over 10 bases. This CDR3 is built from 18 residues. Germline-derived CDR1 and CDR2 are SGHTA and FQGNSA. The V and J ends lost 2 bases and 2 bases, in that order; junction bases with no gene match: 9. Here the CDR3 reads CASSLHPPGTGGNQPQHF. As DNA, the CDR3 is TGTGCCAGCAGCTTACACCCGCCCGGGACAGGGGGCAATCAGCCCCAGCATTTT.

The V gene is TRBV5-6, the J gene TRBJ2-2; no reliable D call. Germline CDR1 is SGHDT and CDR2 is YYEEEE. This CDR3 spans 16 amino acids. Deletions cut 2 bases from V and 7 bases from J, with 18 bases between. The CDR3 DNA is TGTGCCAGCAGCTTTTCCGACATCACAGCCAACGGGGAGCTGTTTTTT. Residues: CASSFSDITANGELFF.

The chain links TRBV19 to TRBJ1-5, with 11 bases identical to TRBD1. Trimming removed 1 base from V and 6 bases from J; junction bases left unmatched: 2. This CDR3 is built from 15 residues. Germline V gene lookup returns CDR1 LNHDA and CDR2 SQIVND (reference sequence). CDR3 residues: CASSIGTGGLQPQHF. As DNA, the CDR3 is TGTGCCAGTAGTATAGGGACAGGGGGCCTTCAGCCCCAGCATTTT.

The CDR3 protein is CASQYRGGSYNEQFF. CDR3 sequence (DNA): TGTGCCTCCCAATATCGGGGGGGGTCCTACAATGAGCAGTTCTTC. The genes are TRBV30 and TRBJ2-1; 8 bases match TRBD2. This CDR3 is built from 15 residues. CDR1 is GTSNPN and CDR2 is SVGIG in the germline V gene (reference sequence). The J segment lost 1 base and the V segment lost 7 bases, leaving 9 bases of the junction unmatched.

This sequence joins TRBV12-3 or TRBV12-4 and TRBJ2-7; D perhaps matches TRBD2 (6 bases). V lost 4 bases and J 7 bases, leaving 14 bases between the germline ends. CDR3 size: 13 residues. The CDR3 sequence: CASSSGTLREQYF. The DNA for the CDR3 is TGTGCCAGCAGTTCCGGGACTTTGAGAGAGCAGTACTTC.

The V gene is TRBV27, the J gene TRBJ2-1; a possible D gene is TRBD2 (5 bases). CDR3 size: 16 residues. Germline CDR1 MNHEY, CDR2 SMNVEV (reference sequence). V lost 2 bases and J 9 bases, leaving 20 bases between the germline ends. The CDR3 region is CASSLQNPGWAIEQFF. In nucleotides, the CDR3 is TGTGCCAGCAGTTTACAGAATCCGGGGTGGGCCATTGAGCAGTTCTTC.

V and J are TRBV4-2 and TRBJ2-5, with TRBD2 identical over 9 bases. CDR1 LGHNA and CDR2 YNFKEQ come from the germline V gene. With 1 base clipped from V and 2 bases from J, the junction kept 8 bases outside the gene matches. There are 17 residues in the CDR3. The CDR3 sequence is CASSQARLAAGQETQYF. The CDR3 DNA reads TGTGCCAGCAGCCAAGCCCGACTAGCGGCTGGGCAAGAGACCCAGTACTTC.

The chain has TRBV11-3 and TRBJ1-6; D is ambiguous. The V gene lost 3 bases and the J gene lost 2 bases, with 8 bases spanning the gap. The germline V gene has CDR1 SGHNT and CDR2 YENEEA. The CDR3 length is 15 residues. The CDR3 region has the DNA TGTGCCAGCAGCTTGACCGGGACCTATAATTCACCCCTCCACTTT. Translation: CASSLTGTYNSPLHF.

This CDR3 reads CASSFVYEQAFF. The CDR3 DNA follows: TGTGCCAGCAGTTTCGTATACGAGCAAGCTTTCTTT. The V and J genes are TRBV12-3 or TRBV12-4 and TRBJ1-1; D unclear. CDR3 length: 12 residues. V was clipped by 3 bases and J by 9 bases, with 11 bases between them.

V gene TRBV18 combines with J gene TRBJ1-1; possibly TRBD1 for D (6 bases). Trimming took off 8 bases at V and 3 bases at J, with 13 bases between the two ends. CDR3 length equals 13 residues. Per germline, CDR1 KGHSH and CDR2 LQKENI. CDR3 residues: CASTQGQDTEAFF. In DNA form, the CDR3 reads TGTGCCAGCACCCAGGGGCAGGACACTGAAGCTTTCTTT.

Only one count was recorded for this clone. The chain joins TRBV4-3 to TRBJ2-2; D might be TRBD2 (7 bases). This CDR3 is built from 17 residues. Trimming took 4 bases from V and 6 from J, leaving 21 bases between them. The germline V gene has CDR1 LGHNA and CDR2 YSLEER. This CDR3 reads CASSLGDEGGRSGELFF. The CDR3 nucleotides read TGCGCCAGCAGCCTAGGTGATGAGGGGGGGCGGTCCGGGGAGCTGTTTTTT.

CDR3 region: CASSVTGGNQPQHF. Written as DNA, the CDR3 is TGCGCCAGCAGCGTTACAGGGGGTAATCAGCCCCAGCATTTT. The V call is TRBV5-1, the J call TRBJ1-5; 8 positions match TRBD1. Germline CDR1 is SGHRS and CDR2 is YFSETQ. This CDR3 region has 14 residues. J gave up 4 bases and V 4 bases, and 4 bases lay outside the gene matches.

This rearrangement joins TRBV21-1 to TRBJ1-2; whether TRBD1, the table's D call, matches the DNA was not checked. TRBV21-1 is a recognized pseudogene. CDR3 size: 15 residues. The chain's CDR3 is CATSRRGIVEGGYTF. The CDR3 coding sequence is TGTGCCACCAGCCGCAGGGGGATCGTAGAAGGGGGCTACACCTTC.

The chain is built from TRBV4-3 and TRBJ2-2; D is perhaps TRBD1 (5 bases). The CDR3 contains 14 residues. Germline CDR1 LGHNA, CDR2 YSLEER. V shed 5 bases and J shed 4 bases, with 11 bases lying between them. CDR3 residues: CASSVGVATGELFF. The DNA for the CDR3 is TGCGCCAGCAGCGTAGGGGTAGCCACCGGGGAGCTGTTTTTT.

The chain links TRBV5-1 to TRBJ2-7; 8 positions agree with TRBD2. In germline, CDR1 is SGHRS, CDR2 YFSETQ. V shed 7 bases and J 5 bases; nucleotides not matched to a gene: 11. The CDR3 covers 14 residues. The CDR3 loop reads CASERGSGGDEQYF. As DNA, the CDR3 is TGCGCCAGCGAACGGGGCTCCGGGGGGGACGAGCAGTACTTC.

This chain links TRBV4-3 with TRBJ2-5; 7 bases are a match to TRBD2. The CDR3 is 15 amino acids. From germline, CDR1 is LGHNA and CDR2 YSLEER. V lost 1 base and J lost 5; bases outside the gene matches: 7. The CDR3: CASSQVRAGAETQYF. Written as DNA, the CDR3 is TGCGCCAGCAGCCAAGTGAGGGCGGGAGCGGAGACCCAGTACTTC.